The rows below give T cell receptor beta chains drawn from one sample of a study of blood T cell repertoires in COVID-19. Sequenced by immunoSEQ multiplex PCR; TCRdb stores in-frame clones only, minus some. Of about 66,000 clones in the sample, approximately 88% were seen once. Sequences were obtained from peripheral blood. These receptor sequences come from a woman in her sixties or seventies with acute or convalescent COVID-19. Each CDR3 is given without its conserved first and last residue. The D gene is left open where the match is weak. Not all rows give a size; the values are once, few, many and, for expanded clones, a class.

>TRBV2|TRBJ1-6|-|TRBD1
ASRGQGNGNSPLH
>TRBV28|TRBJ1-1|once|TRBD1
ASSYTGGLDTEAF
>TRBV5-4|TRBJ2-1|-|TRBD2
ASKKSGTSGNEQF
>TRBV19|TRBJ1-4|-|-
ASTLRPALNEKLF
>TRBV28|TRBJ2-1|-|-
ASSLQYNEQF
>TRBV5-1|TRBJ1-3|-|TRBD1
ASSLVGTGYGNTIY
>TRBV2|TRBJ2-5|once|TRBD2
ASGPSGGETQY
>TRBV3-1/TRBV3-2|TRBJ1-2|-|-
ASSQVVQDLYGYT
>TRBV28|TRBJ1-6|-|-
ASSSNPGGLAGLSPLH
>TRBV5-1|TRBJ1-6|once|TRBD1
ASSLTAGTGNSPLH
>TRBV20-1|TRBJ2-5|-|TRBD2
SASGGTSGQETQY
>TRBV6-2/TRBV6-3|TRBJ2-7|-|-
ASSYSRTYEQY
>TRBV2|TRBJ1-2|-|-
ASTPDTIYGYT
>TRBV28|TRBJ2-5|-|TRBD2
ASSPLGGGVETQY
>TRBV7-2|TRBJ1-1|-|-
ASSLGLKTEAF
>TRBV9|TRBJ1-2|-|TRBD1
ASSTGQGEYGYT
>TRBV10-3|TRBJ2-7|-|-
AISEPQGLSKNSYEQY
>TRBV13|TRBJ1-2|-|-
ASSDRRDYGYT
>TRBV10-3|TRBJ1-1|once|-
AIHSVEGTEAF
>TRBV30|TRBJ1-5|-|-
AWSPSQDNQPQH
>TRBV5-1|TRBJ2-3|-|-
ASSLDGARTDTQY
>TRBV30|TRBJ2-5|-|TRBD2
AWSAGLAGAGGTQY
>TRBV30|TRBJ1-4|-|TRBD1
AWSPLGDRDEKLF
>TRBV28|TRBJ2-7|-|-
ASSRERGSEQY
>TRBV13|TRBJ2-1|once|TRBD1
ASSLGQGYNEQF
>TRBV4-2|TRBJ2-7|-|TRBD2
ASSQDHGLAGPEQY
>TRBV27|TRBJ1-5|-|-
ASRMGTSSNQPQH
>TRBV2|TRBJ2-7|once|-
ASRDSLGRGEQY
>TRBV5-1|TRBJ2-5|-|TRBD1
ASSSRDRERETQY